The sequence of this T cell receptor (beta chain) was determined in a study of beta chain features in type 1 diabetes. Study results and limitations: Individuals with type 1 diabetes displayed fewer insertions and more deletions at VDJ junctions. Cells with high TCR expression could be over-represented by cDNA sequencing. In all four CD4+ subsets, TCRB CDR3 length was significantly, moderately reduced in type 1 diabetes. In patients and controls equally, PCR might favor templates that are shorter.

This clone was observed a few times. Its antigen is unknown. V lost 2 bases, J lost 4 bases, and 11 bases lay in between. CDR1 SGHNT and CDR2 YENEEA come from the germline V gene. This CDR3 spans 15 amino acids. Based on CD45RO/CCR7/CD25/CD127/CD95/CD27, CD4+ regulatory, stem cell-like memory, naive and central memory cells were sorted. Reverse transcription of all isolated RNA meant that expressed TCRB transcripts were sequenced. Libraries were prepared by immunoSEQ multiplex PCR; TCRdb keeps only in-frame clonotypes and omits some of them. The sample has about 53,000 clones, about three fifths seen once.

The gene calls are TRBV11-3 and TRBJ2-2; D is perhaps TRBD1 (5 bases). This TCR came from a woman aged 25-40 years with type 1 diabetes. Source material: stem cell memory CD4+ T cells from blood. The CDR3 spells CASSLTAGITGELFF. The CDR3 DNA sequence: TGTGCCAGCAGCTTAACCGCAGGGATCACCGGGGAGCTGTTTTTT. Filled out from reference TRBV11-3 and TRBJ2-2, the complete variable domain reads EAGVVQSPRYKIIEKKQPVAFWCNPISGHNTLYWYLQNLGQGPELLIRYENEEAVDDSQLPKDRFSAERLKGVDSTLKIQPAELGDSAVYLCASSLTAGITGELFFGEGSRLTVL.